One and the same sample provided the 21 T cell receptor beta chains below, sequenced in a study of blood T cell repertoires in COVID-19. Using immunoSEQ multiplex PCR, the repertoire was profiled, and TCRdb retains in-frame clones only, with some absent. The table has approximately 230,000 clones, 85% to 90% seen once. Sequencing was performed on PBMCs or T cells enriched from blood (not recorded which). The receptors stem from a man between 18 and 35 years old who had recovered from COVID-19.

The chain couples TRBV6-4 to TRBJ2-6, with unresolved D. Trimming left V 3 bases short and J 2 bases short, with 5 bases between. CDR3 length: 14 residues. Germline CDR1 and CDR2: MRHNA and SNTAGT. The CDR3 loop reads CASSDRTGANVLTF. CDR3 bases: TGTGCCAGCAGTGATAGAACTGGGGCCAACGTCCTGACTTTC.

Judged by abundance, this clone is medium-sized. The chain carries TRBV5-1 and TRBJ2-1; 8 bases agree with TRBD1. CDR3 size: 15 residues. Germline values: CDR1 SGHRS, CDR2 YFSETQ. The V and J ends lost 4 bases and 2 bases, in that order; junction bases with no gene match: 5. The DNA for the CDR3 is TGCGCCAGCAGCATTGGACAGGGAGCCTACAATGAGCAGTTCTTC. Amino acid sequence: CASSIGQGAYNEQFF. The whole variable domain, filled in from reference TRBV5-1 and TRBJ2-1, reads KAGVTQTPRYLIKTRGQQVTLSCSPISGHRSVSWYQQTPGQGLQFLFEYFSETQRNKGNFPGRFSGRQFSNSRSEMNVSTLELGDSALYLCASSIGQGAYNEQFFGPGTRLTVL.

This sequence joins TRBV15 and TRBJ1-5, with 7 bases aligning to TRBD1. Per germline, CDR1 LNHNV and CDR2 YYDKDF (reference sequence). This CDR3 is built from 14 residues. V lost 8 bases and J lost 6; bases outside the gene matches: 10. The CDR3, as DNA: TGTGCCACCCGGTCGGGACAGTTGCGTCAGCCCCAGCATTTT. This sequence encodes CATRSGQLRQPQHF.

This chain links TRBV30 with TRBJ1-4, with D possibly being TRBD1 (5 bases). The germline V gene has CDR1 GTSNPN and CDR2 SVGIG (reference sequence). With 2 bases removed from V and 8 bases from J, the gap between germline ends came to 18 bases. There are 15 residues in the CDR3. The CDR3 protein is CAWSNLGPGGEKLFF. The CDR3 DNA follows: TGTGCCTGGAGTAATTTGGGTCCCGGGGGGGAAAAACTGTTTTTT.

The chain couples TRBV27 to TRBJ1-6; D might be TRBD1 (5 bases). The CDR3 totals 15 residues. V lost 0 bases, J lost 10 bases, and 13 bases lay in between. Looked up from germline, CDR1 is MNHEY and CDR2 is SMNVEV (reference sequence). The chain's CDR3 is CASSLSRGSGSPLHF. In nucleotides, the CDR3 is TGTGCCAGCAGTTTATCGCGGGGGAGCGGCTCACCCCTCCACTTT.

The chain combines TRBV4-1 with TRBJ2-6; no definite D call. This CDR3 has 15 amino acids. Trimming took 2 bases from V and 0 from J, leaving 5 bases between them. Per germline, CDR1 MGHRA and CDR2 YSYEKL. CDR3 loop: CASSQPSSGANVLTF. CDR3 bases: TGCGCCAGCAGCCAACCCTCCTCTGGGGCCAACGTCCTGACTTTC.

The CDR3 region has the DNA TGTGCCAGCAGCTTCGCAGGGGTGGATGAAGCTTTCTTT. It is translated as CASSFAGVDEAFF. The chain couples TRBV7-9 to TRBJ1-1; perhaps TRBD1 as D (6 bases). CDR1 SEHNR and CDR2 FQNEAQ come from the germline V gene (reference sequence). V was trimmed by 3 bases and J by 7 bases, leaving 12 bases between them. The CDR3 sequence is 13 residues long.

CDR3 in amino acids: CASSVIQGVYEQYF. CDR3 DNA sequence: TGTGCCAGCAGTGTCATACAGGGGGTTTACGAGCAGTACTTC. The gene calls are TRBV27 and TRBJ2-7; TRBD1 agrees at 8 bases. The CDR3 sequence is 14 residues long. The germline CDR1 and CDR2 sequences are MNHEY and SMNVEV (reference sequence). V lost 5 bases, J lost 4 bases, and 7 bases stayed unmatched.

The chain carries TRBV4-1 and TRBJ1-6, with D tentatively TRBD1 (5 bases). CDR1 is MGHRA and CDR2 is YSYEKL in the germline V gene. Trimming removed 4 bases from V and 10 bases from J, with 11 bases in between. The CDR3 consists of 13 residues. The CDR3 bases are TGCGCCAGCAGCCTTCCCGGGGGATCACCCCTCCACTTT. Translating gives CASSLPGGSPLHF.

This chain joins TRBV7-6 and TRBJ2-7; D possibly corresponds to TRBD2 (6 bases). Germline V CDR1 and CDR2: SGHVS, FNYEAQ. The length of the CDR3 is 14 residues. The germline V and J ends were trimmed by 2 bases and 0 bases, with 8 bases remaining between them. CDR3 protein: CASSLQTSSYEQYF. In DNA form, the CDR3 reads TGTGCCAGCAGCTTACAGACTAGCTCCTACGAGCAGTACTTC. The full variable domain, completed using reference TRBV7-6 and TRBJ2-7, is GAGVSQSPRYKVTKRGQDVALRCDPISGHVSLYWYRQALGQGPEFLTYFNYEAQQDKSGLPNDRFSAERPEGSISTLTIQRTEQRDSAMYRCASSLQTSSYEQYFGPGTRLTVT.

The DNA for the CDR3 is TGTGCCAGCTCACCGGGGACAGGGCTGATCGAGCAGTACTTC. This encodes CASSPGTGLIEQYF. The gene calls are TRBV18 and TRBJ2-7, with 9 bases aligning to TRBD1. The CDR3 covers 14 residues. Germline trimming cut 3 bases from V and 6 bases from J; bases unmatched to any gene: 6. Germline CDR1 and CDR2: KGHSH and LQKENI.

The chain uses TRBV5-1 and TRBJ1-4, with D uncertain. The V end was cut by 1 base, the J end by 7 bases, with 8 bases between. This CDR3 region has 13 residues. Germline lookup yields CDR1 SGHRS and CDR2 YFSETQ. The CDR3 is CASSLFPGEKLFF. CDR3 bases: TGCGCCAGCAGCTTGTTCCCGGGTGAAAAACTGTTTTTT.

Turning to this clone: The junction departs from germline at one end; a sequencing error may be responsible. Other DNA sequences in the sample encode the same CDR3. The J gene is TRBJ1-1, the V gene TRBV19, with 7 bases that match TRBD1. This CDR3 contains 15 residues. Germline V gives CDR1 LNHDA, CDR2 SQIVND (reference sequence). The CDR3 spells CASRTGDSMNTEAFF. CDR3 in DNA: TGCGCCAGTAGAACAGGGGATTCAATGAACACTGAAGCTTTCTTT.

The chain carries TRBV27 and TRBJ1-1, with a possible D match to TRBD1 (5 bases). Per the germline V gene, CDR1 is MNHEY and CDR2 is SMNVEV (reference sequence). The CDR3 has 16 amino acids. V was cut by 5 bases and J by 1 base, with 17 bases left in between. The CDR3 DNA follows: TGTGCCAGCAGTCCATACCCGACAGAGACGAACACTGAAGCTTTCTTT. This sequence encodes CASSPYPTETNTEAFF.

The rearrangement uses TRBV5-1 and TRBJ1-3; D gene ambiguous. The germline V and J ends were trimmed by 0 bases and 0 bases, with 13 bases remaining between them. The germline CDR1 and CDR2 sequences are SGHRS and YFSETQ. This CDR3 region has 17 residues. The CDR3 bases are TGCGCCAGCAGCTTGGCCTCAACATCCAGCTCTGGAAACACCATATATTTT. It yields the protein CASSLASTSSSGNTIYF.

With regard to this clone: The sample holds other DNA sequences that translate to the same CDR3. This chain connects TRBV19 to TRBJ2-1; possibly TRBD2 for D (5 bases). The CDR3 contains 12 residues. V was cut by 2 bases and J by 7 bases, with 6 bases left in between. Per the germline V gene, CDR1 is LNHDA and CDR2 is SQIVND (reference sequence). CDR3 loop: CASSIRGNEQFF. CDR3 nucleotide sequence: TGTGCCAGTAGTATACGAGGGAATGAGCAGTTCTTC.

V and J are TRBV30 and TRBJ2-1; 8 bases are shared with TRBD2. In germline, CDR1 is GTSNPN, CDR2 SVGIG (reference sequence). Trimming took 4 bases from V and 6 from J; bases not matched to a gene: 11. This CDR3 contains 15 residues. This chain's CDR3 is CAWTTRSGSPNEQFF. The CDR3 coding sequence is TGTGCCTGGACCACTCGGAGCGGGAGTCCCAATGAGCAGTTCTTC.

About this clone: A junction end diverges from the germline sequence, so it may reflect a read error. The chain links TRBV4-1 to TRBJ1-2, with unresolved D. The length of the CDR3 is 12 residues. The germline CDR1 and CDR2 sequences are MGHRA and YSYEKL. CDR3 in DNA: TGCGCCAGCAGCCAAGATCTAGTAATTACCAGCTTC. Residues: CASSQDLVITSF.

The CDR3 is CSVRGNSNQPQHF. Written as DNA, the CDR3 is TGCAGCGTCCGGGGGAATAGCAATCAGCCCCAGCATTTT. This chain uses TRBV29-1 with TRBJ1-5, with D possibly TRBD1 on 5 matching bases. V lost 6 bases and J 0 bases, leaving 9 bases between the germline ends. Germline CDR1 reads SQVTM; CDR2 reads ANQGSEA. CDR3 length: 13 residues. Full variable domain (remainder filled in from reference TRBV29-1 and TRBJ1-5): SAVISQKPSRDICQRGTSLTIQCQVDSQVTMMFWYRQQPGQSLTLIATANQGSEATYESGFVIDKFPISRPNLTFSTLTVSNMSPEDSSIYLCSVRGNSNQPQHFGDGTRLSIL.

V and J are TRBV18 and TRBJ2-3; 9 positions agree with TRBD2. Trimming took 0 bases from V and 5 from J; bases not matched to a gene: 9. The CDR3 extends over 17 amino acids. The germline CDR1 and CDR2 sequences are KGHSH and LQKENI. The CDR3 DNA is TGTGCCAGCTCACCACCATTTGGCGGGGGGGCCTTAGATACGCAGTATTTT. Amino acid sequence: CASSPPFGGGALDTQYF.

The chain couples TRBV6-4 to TRBJ2-1; D may be TRBD2 (6 bases). CDR3 length equals 17 residues. Germline V gives CDR1 MRHNA, CDR2 SNTAGT. Trimming cost V 0 bases and J 0 bases, with 12 bases left between them. In DNA, the CDR3 is TGTGCCAGCAGTGACTCCAGTAGCGGCACCTCCTACAATGAGCAGTTCTTC. As protein: CASSDSSSGTSYNEQFF.